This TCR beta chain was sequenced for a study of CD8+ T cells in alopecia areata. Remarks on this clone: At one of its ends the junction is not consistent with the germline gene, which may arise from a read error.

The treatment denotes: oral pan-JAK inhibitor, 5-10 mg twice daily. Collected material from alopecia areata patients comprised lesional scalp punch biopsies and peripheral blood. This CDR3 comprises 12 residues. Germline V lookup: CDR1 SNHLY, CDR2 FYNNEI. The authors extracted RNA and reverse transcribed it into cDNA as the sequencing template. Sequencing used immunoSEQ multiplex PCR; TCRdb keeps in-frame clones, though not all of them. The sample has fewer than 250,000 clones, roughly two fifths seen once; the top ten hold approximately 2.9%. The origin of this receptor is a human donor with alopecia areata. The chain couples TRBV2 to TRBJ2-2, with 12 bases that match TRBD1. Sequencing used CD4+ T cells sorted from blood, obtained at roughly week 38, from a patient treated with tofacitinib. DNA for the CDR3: TGTGCCAGGGGACAGGGGGCCGGTGAGCTGTTTTTT. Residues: CARGQGAGELFF.